This T cell receptor (beta chain) stems from a study of T-cell reconstitution after alpha-beta-depleted transplantation in children. Unique molecular identifiers were incorporated into the prepared TCRbeta library. TCRdb ran MiXCR on the PCR reads and lists one entry per CDR3 protein. The sample includes hundreds of thousands of distinct CDR3 sequences, roughly a tenth of them seen just once. This clonotype was detected ten times or more. The antigen is undetermined. V lost 7 bases, J lost 0 bases, and 10 bases lay in between. This CDR3 has 13 amino acids. Germline CDR1 is MNHNY and CDR2 is SVGAGI (reference sequence). Study-wide points: After one year, T-cell counts and TCRbeta diversity mostly came from new T cells. Several hundred graft clones that had expanded were reportedly the source of alpha-beta T cells about two months after transplant.

The clonotype originates from a child younger than two with acute myeloid leukemia, due to receive a stem cell transplant. This rearrangement joins TRBV6-6 to TRBJ2-7, with D uncertain. This sample comprised PBMCs, obtained before TCRalphabeta/CD19-depleted stem cell transplant. The CDR3 loop reads CASNEDSSYEQYF. CDR3 bases: TGTGCCAGCAACGAGGATAGCTCCTACGAGCAGTACTTC.